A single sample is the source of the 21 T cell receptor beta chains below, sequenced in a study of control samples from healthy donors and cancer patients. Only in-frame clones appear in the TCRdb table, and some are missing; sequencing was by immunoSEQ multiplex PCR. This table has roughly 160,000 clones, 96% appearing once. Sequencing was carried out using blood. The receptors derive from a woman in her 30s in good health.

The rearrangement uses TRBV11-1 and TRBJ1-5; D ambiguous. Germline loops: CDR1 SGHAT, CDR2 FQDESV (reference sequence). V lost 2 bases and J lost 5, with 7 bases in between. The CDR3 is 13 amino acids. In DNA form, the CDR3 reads TGTGCCAGCAGCTTATCTCCGGATCAGCCCCAGCATTTT. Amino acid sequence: CASSLSPDQPQHF.

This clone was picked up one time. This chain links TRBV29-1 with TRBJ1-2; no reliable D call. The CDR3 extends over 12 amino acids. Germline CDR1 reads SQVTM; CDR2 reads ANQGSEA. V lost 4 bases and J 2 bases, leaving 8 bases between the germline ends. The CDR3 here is CSVAEGNYGYTF. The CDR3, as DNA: TGCAGCGTTGCTGAGGGAAACTATGGCTACACCTTC.

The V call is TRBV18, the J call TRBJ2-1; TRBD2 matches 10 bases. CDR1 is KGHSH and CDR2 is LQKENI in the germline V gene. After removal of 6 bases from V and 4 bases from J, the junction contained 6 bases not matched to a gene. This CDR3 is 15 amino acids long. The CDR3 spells CASSLASGSYNEQFF. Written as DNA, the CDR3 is TGTGCCAGCTCGCTTGCTAGCGGGAGTTACAATGAGCAGTTCTTC.

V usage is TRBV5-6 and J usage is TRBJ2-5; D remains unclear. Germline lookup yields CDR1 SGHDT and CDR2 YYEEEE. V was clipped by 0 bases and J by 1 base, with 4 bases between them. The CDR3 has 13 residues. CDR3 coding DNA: TGTGCCAGCAGCTTGGTTGGCCAAGAGACCCAGTACTTC. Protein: CASSLVGQETQYF.

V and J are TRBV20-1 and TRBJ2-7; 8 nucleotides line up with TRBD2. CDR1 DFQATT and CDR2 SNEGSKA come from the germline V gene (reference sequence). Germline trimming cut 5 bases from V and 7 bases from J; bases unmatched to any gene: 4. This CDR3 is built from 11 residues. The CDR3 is CSAQGGGEQYF. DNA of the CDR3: TGCAGTGCTCAGGGCGGGGGGGAGCAGTACTTC.

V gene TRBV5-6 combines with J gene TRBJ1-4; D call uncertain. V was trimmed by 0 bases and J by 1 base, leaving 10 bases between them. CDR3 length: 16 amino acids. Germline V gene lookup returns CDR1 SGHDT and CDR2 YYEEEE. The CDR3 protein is CASSLGVWGTNEKLFF. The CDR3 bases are TGTGCCAGCAGCTTGGGGGTTTGGGGAACTAATGAAAAACTGTTTTTT.

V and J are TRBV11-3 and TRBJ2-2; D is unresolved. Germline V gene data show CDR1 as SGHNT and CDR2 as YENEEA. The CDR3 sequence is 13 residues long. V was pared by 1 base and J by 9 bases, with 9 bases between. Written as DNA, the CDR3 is TGTGCCAGCAGCTTAGGACGGACCCGGGAGCTGTTTTTT. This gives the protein CASSLGRTRELFF.

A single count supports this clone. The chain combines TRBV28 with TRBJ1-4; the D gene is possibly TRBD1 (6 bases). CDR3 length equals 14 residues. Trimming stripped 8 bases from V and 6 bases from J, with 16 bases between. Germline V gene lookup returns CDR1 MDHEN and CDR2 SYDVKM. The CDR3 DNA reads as TGTGCCAGCGGCCTAGGGGGGGAGCATGAAAAACTGTTTTTT. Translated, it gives CASGLGGEHEKLFF.

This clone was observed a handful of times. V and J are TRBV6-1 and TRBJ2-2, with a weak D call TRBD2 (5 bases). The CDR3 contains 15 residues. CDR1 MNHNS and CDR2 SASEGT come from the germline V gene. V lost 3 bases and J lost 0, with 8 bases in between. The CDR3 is CASSEEAPNTGELFF. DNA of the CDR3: TGTGCCAGCAGTGAGGAGGCACCGAACACCGGGGAGCTGTTTTTT.

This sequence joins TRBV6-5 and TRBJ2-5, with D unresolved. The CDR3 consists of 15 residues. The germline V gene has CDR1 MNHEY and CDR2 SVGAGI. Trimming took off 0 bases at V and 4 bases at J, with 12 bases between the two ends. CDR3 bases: TGTGCCAGCAGTTACTCGAGACCCCCCGGAGAGACCCAGTACTTC. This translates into CASSYSRPPGETQYF.

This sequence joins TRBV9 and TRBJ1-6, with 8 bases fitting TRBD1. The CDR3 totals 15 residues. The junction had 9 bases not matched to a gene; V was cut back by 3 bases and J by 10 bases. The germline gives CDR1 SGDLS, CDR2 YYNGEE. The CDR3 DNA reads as TGTGCCAGCAGCGCAAGACAGGGGCTATCGTCACCCCTCCACTTT. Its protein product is CASSARQGLSSPLHF.

CDR3 nucleotides: TGTGCCAGCAGCGATACAGACTACGAGCAGTACTTC. It translates to CASSDTDYEQYF. V is TRBV9 and J is TRBJ2-7; D not certain. This CDR3 is 12 amino acids long. The V and J ends lost 3 bases and 3 bases respectively, with 7 bases between them. The V gene's germline CDR1 is SGDLS and CDR2 YYNGEE.

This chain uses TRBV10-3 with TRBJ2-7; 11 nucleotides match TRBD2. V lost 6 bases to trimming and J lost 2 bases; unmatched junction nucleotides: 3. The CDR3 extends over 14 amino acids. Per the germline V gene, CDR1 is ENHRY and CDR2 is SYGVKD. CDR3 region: CAISQTSGTYEQYF. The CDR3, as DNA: TGTGCCATCAGCCAGACTAGCGGGACCTACGAGCAGTACTTC.

The CDR3 nucleotides read TGTGCCAGCAGCCCGGAGGGCCGGGAGCAGTACTTC. Translating gives CASSPEGREQYF. This chain uses TRBV5-4 with TRBJ2-7; the D gene is possibly TRBD2 (6 bases). Germline lookup yields CDR1 SGHNT and CDR2 YYREEE (reference sequence). V shed 4 bases and J shed 7 bases, with 12 bases lying between them. The CDR3 runs 12 residues.

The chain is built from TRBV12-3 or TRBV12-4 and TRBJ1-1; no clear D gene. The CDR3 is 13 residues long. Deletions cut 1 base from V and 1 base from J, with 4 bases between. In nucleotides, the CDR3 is TGTGCCAGCAGTTTAGTACAGAACACTGAAGCTTTCTTT. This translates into CASSLVQNTEAFF.

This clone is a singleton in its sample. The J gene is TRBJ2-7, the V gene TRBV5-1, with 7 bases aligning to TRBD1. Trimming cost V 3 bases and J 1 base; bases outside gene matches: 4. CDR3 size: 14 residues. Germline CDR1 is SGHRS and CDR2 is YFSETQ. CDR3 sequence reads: CASSWSTGSYEQYF. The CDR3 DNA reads TGCGCCAGCAGCTGGTCGACAGGGTCCTACGAGCAGTACTTC.

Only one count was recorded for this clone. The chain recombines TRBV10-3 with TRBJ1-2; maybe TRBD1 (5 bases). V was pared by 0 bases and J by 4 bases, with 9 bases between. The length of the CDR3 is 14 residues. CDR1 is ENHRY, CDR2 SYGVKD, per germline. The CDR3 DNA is TGTGCCATCAGTGAGTCGCTGGGACGCTATGGCTACACCTTC. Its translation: CAISESLGRYGYTF.

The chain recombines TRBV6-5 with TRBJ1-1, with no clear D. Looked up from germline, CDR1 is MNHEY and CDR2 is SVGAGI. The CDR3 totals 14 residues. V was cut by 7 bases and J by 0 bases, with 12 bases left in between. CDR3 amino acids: CASTRLPVNTEAFF. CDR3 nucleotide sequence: TGTGCCAGCACCCGACTGCCGGTGAACACTGAAGCTTTCTTT.

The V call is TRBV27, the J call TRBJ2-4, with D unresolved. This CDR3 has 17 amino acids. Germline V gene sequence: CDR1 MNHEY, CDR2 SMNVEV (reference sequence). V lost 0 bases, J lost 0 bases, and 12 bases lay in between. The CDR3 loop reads CASSLSWQPLAKNIQYF. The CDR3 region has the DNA TGTGCCAGCAGTTTATCGTGGCAGCCACTAGCCAAAAACATTCAGTACTTC.

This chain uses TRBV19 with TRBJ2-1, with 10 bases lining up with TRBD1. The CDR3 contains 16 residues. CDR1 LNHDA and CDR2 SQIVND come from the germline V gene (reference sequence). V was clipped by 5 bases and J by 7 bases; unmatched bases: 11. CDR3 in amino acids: CASSFLGQGVRNEQFF. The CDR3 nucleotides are TGTGCCAGTAGTTTCCTTGGACAGGGGGTAAGGAATGAGCAGTTCTTC.

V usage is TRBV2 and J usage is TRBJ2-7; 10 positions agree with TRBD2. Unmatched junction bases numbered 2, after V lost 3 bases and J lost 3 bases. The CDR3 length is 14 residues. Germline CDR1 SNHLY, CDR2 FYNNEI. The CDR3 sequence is CASSEGLAFYEQYF. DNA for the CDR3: TGTGCCAGCAGTGAGGGACTAGCGTTCTACGAGCAGTACTTC.